This T cell receptor beta chain was found in a study of beta chain features in type 1 diabetes. General study findings and limits: All four CD4+ subsets of Type 1 diabetes patients contained TCRB CDR3s that were moderately but significantly shorter.

Expressed TCRB transcripts were sequenced because the isolated RNA had all been reverse transcribed beforehand. Clones were read by immunoSEQ multiplex PCR, and TCRdb kept only the in-frame ones, dropping some. This sample has about 640,000 clones; roughly 12% occur once, and the top ten carry around 0.12%. Via CD45RO/CCR7/CD25/CD127/CD95/CD27, cells of the CD4+ naive, central memory, regulatory and stem cell-like memory subsets were sorted. Trimming pared 1 base from V and 4 bases from J, leaving 5 bases between. CDR3 length: 14 residues. The germline gives CDR1 LGHNA, CDR2 YSLEER. This clone was counted between two and nine times. What it binds is unknown. The sample holds other DNA sequences that translate to the same CDR3.

The clonotype was recovered from a man in his thirties or forties with type 1 diabetes. The source material was naive CD4+ T cells from blood. The gene calls are TRBV4-3 and TRBJ1-6; unclear D gene. CDR3 nucleotide sequence: TGCGCCAGCAGCCAAGGAGGATATAATTCACCCCTCCACTTT. Translated: CASSQGGYNSPLHF.